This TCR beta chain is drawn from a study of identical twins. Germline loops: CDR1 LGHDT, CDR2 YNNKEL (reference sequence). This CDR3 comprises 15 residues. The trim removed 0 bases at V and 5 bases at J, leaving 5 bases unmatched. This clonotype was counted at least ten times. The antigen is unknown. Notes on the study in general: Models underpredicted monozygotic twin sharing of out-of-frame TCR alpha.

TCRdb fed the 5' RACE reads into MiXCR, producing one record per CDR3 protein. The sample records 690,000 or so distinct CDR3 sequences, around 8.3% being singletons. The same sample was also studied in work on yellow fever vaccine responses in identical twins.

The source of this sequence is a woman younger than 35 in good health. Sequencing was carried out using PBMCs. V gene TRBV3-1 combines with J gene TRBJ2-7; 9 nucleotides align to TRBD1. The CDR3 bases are TGTGCCAGCAGCCAAGAAACAGGGGGCCCCGACGAGCAGTACTTC. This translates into CASSQETGGPDEQYF.